The clone carrying this TCR beta chain was seen a handful of times. Time point noted: newly diagnosed GD, antithyroid drugs for less than 3 months. The TCR library was made from RNA extracted from PBMCs. Staff drew roughly 10 milliliters of peripheral blood into EDTA tubes. The germline V and J ends were trimmed by 6 bases and 4 bases, with 7 bases remaining between them. The germline V gene encodes CDR1 MNHNS and CDR2 SASEGT. The CDR3 runs 12 residues. CDR3 regions were amplified by Arm-PCR using iRepertoire HTBI primers to build TCR beta libraries. TCRdb re-called the multiplex PCR reads through MiXCR, storing one row per CDR3 protein. The top ten hold more than 8% of the sample, which has around 500,000 distinct CDR3 sequences, around 12% seen once. The data originate from a study of regulatory T cells in long-lasting Graves disease. These data were likewise used in another study, on T cells in Graves' hyperthyroidism and ophthalmopathy. That source reports: Stability of Graves' hyperthyroidism was defined as absent ophthalmopathy progression within 18 months. The TCR CDR3 first-round RT-PCR relied on the HTBI primer set.

Material: peripheral blood mononuclear cells (PBMCs), obtained at new diagnosis, from a patient treated with antithyroid drugs. The chain links TRBV6-1 to TRBJ1-5, with D unclear. This clonotype was sampled from a young woman with Graves disease. CDR3 sequence reads: CASREVNQPQHF. DNA of the CDR3: TGTGCCAGCAGGGAGGTGAATCAGCCCCAGCATTTT.